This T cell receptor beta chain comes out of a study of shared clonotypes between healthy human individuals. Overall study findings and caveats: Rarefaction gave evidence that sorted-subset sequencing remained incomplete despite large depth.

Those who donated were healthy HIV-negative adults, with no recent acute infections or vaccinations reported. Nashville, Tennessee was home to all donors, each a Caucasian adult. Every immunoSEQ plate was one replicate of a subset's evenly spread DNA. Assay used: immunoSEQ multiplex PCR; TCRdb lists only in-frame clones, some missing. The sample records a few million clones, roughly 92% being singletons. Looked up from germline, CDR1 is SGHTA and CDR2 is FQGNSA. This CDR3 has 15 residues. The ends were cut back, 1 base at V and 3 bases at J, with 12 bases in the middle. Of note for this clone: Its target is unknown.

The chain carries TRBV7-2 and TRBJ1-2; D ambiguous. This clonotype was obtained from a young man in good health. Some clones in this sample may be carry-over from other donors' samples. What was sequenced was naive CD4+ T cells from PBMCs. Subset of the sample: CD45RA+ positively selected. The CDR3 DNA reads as TGTGCCAGCAGCTTAGGCTCGCAAGGTTACTATGGCTACACCTTC. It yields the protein CASSLGSQGYYGYTF.